The present TCR beta chain was sequenced within a study of chronic HIV infection and antiretroviral therapy. The CDR3 consists of 18 residues. Germline CDR1 SGHAT, CDR2 FQNNGV. Trimming stripped 2 bases from V and 4 bases from J, with 21 bases between. This clonotype was recorded at least ten times. From the 5' RACE reads, TCRdb called clonotypes with MiXCR, one entry per CDR3 protein. Seen here are tens of thousands of distinct CDR3 sequences, over 7.5% observed once, and the top ten hold about 2.5%. The chain carries TRBV11-2 and TRBJ1-5, with D unclear. The sequencing sample was made of peripheral blood. This TCR was sampled from an adult who had HIV and had not received antiretroviral therapy, or was an uninfected healthy control (not recorded which). The DNA for the CDR3 is TGTGCCAGCAGCTTACACGGCGGGTTCCGGGATAGGAATCAGCCCCAGCATTTT. Its translation is CASSLHGGFRDRNQPQHF.